These 21 T cell receptor beta chains were sequenced from one sample in a study of OX40 agonist ivuxolimab in advanced cancers. Here immunoSEQ multiplex PCR was the method, and the copy in TCRdb shows in-frame clones only, minus some. The sample records around 69,000 clones, 80% to 90% being singletons. The sequencing here drew on CD4+ or CD8+ T cells sorted from blood, taken in a trial of the OX40 agonist ivuxolimab. All receptors come from an adult with an advanced solid tumor such as melanoma, head and neck, liver or kidney cancer.

The chain recombines TRBV5-1 with TRBJ2-3; perhaps TRBD2 as D (6 bases). Trimming pared 0 bases from V and 8 bases from J, leaving 13 bases between. Germline CDR1 reads SGHRS; CDR2 reads YFSETQ. The CDR3 extends over 14 amino acids. The CDR3 spells CASSLEGGGGTQYF. CDR3 nucleotide sequence: TGCGCCAGCAGCTTGGAGGGAGGAGGTGGTACGCAGTATTTT.

The sample holds one count of this clone. Germline is not matched at one junction end, which may reflect a read error. J is TRBJ1-1 and V is TRBV10-3; D remains unclear. CDR3 length: 13 residues. CDR1 and CDR2 from the germline V gene are ENHRY and SYGVKD. The CDR3, as DNA: TGTGCCAGCAGTTACCGCCCGGAGACTGAAGCTTTCTTT. This translates into CASSYRPETEAFF.

The genes are TRBV7-2 and TRBJ2-7, with D perhaps TRBD2 (6 bases). The V and J ends lost 3 bases and 3 bases respectively, with 18 bases between them. The CDR3 runs to 16 residues. The germline V gene encodes CDR1 SGHTA and CDR2 FQGNSA. CDR3 in amino acids: CASSFGLLADIYEQYF. CDR3 DNA sequence: TGTGCCAGCAGCTTTGGTTTATTAGCGGATATCTACGAGCAGTACTTC.

The V and J genes are TRBV6-1 and TRBJ2-3; the D gene is possibly TRBD1 (6 bases). This CDR3 is 13 amino acids long. Germline lookup yields CDR1 MNHNS and CDR2 SASEGT. V was cut by 6 bases and J by 1 base, with 8 bases left in between. Here the CDR3 reads CASRPGGTDTQYF. CDR3 sequence (DNA): TGTGCCAGCAGACCAGGGGGCACAGATACGCAGTATTTT.

The chain couples TRBV27 to TRBJ2-7, with 9 bases lining up with TRBD1. In germline, CDR1 is MNHEY, CDR2 SMNVEV (reference sequence). V shed 5 bases, J shed 6 bases, and the junction held 14 bases outside the gene matches. The length of the CDR3 is 16 residues. The CDR3 DNA follows: TGTGCCAGCAGTCTACCACCGGGACAGGGACTGAGCGAGCAGTACTTC. It specifies CASSLPPGQGLSEQYF.

CDR3: CASLNTNTEAFF. The CDR3 DNA follows: TGTGCCAGTCTCAACACTAACACTGAAGCTTTCTTT. The V gene is TRBV18, the J gene TRBJ1-1; D is unresolved. The CDR3 covers 12 residues. V was clipped by 9 bases and J by 2 bases, with 10 bases between them. Germline assignment: CDR1 KGHSH and CDR2 LQKENI.

Only one count was recorded for this clone. The V call is TRBV6-5, the J call TRBJ2-3, with D hard to call. This CDR3 has 15 amino acids. Germline lookup yields CDR1 MNHEY and CDR2 SVGAGI. With 2 bases removed from V and 3 bases from J, the gap between germline ends came to 12 bases. The CDR3 loop reads CASSYGNIGTDTQYF. The CDR3 nucleotides are TGTGCCAGCAGTTACGGGAACATTGGGACAGATACGCAGTATTTT.

V usage is TRBV5-1 and J usage is TRBJ1-2; D unresolved. V was trimmed by 4 bases and J by 2 bases, leaving 12 bases between them. CDR3 length: 14 amino acids. CDR1 and CDR2 (germline): SGHRS, YFSETQ. CDR3 sequence: CASSPDPENYGYTF. The CDR3 DNA reads TGCGCCAGCAGCCCCGACCCGGAAAACTATGGCTACACCTTC.

The rearrangement links TRBV9 to TRBJ2-3; 10 bases fit TRBD2. CDR1 is SGDLS and CDR2 is YYNGEE in the germline V gene. The CDR3 runs 15 residues. V gave up 0 bases and J gave up 6 bases; unmatched junction bases: 4. The chain's CDR3 is CASSVAIAGGDTQYF. The CDR3 DNA is TGTGCCAGCAGCGTAGCCATAGCGGGAGGCGATACGCAGTATTTT.

In DNA form, the CDR3 reads TGTGCCAGCAGCAGAGTCGCTATCTACGAGCAGTACTTC. It is translated as CASSRVAIYEQYF. This chain joins TRBV21-1 and TRBJ2-7; TRBD2 is the table's D call and was not checked against the DNA. TRBV21-1 is listed as a pseudogene. The CDR3 runs to 13 residues.

V gene TRBV27 combines with J gene TRBJ2-7; no reliable D call. The germline V and J ends were trimmed by 0 bases and 1 base, with 10 bases remaining between them. The CDR3 runs to 15 residues. Germline CDR1 reads MNHEY; CDR2 reads SMNVEV (reference sequence). The CDR3 loop reads CASSLSKRGSYEQYF. In DNA, the CDR3 is TGTGCCAGCAGTTTATCGAAGCGTGGGTCCTACGAGCAGTACTTC.

This clone was detected a few times. The gene calls are TRBV5-6 and TRBJ1-3; no clear D gene. The CDR3 loop spans 14 amino acids. Germline V lookup: CDR1 SGHDT, CDR2 YYEEEE. V was clipped by 4 bases and J by 5 bases, with 13 bases between them. The CDR3 DNA reads TGTGCCAGCAGCGATGGACGGGGTCGAAACACCATATATTTT. It is translated as CASSDGRGRNTIYF.

The chain uses TRBV21-1 and TRBJ2-3; the D segment call TRBD2 is taken from the table without a DNA check. TRBV21-1 is flagged as a pseudogene. This CDR3 region has 15 residues. The CDR3 spells CASSPTSGITDTQYF. CDR3 DNA sequence: TGTGCCAGCAGCCCTACTAGCGGGATTACAGATACGCAGTATTTT.

The chain links TRBV6-5 to TRBJ1-1, with 7 bases aligning to TRBD1. This CDR3 spans 13 amino acids. Germline-derived CDR1 and CDR2 are MNHEY and SVGAGI. Losses at the gene ends were 4 bases for V and 8 bases for J; bases not matched to a gene: 7. The CDR3 here is CASSFRGQLEAFF. The CDR3 DNA follows: TGTGCCAGCAGTTTCCGGGGACAGTTGGAAGCTTTCTTT.

V is TRBV30 and J is TRBJ2-3, with a weak D call TRBD2 (6 bases). Germline V lookup: CDR1 GTSNPN, CDR2 SVGIG (reference sequence). The V and J ends lost 2 bases and 4 bases respectively, with 10 bases between them. The CDR3 has 13 amino acids. CDR3 sequence (DNA): TGTGCCTGGAGTCGGAGGAGGGCAGATACGCAGTATTTT. Protein sequence: CAWSRRRADTQYF.

The chain joins TRBV7-9 to TRBJ2-5, with D unclear. The V gene lost 0 bases and the J gene lost 2 bases, with 7 bases spanning the gap. This CDR3 is built from 14 residues. Germline CDR1 reads SEHNR; CDR2 reads FQNEAQ (reference sequence). CDR3 sequence: CASSLARGQETQYF. DNA of the CDR3: TGTGCCAGCAGCTTAGCCCGCGGACAAGAGACCCAGTACTTC.

The J gene is TRBJ1-1, the V gene TRBV11-2; D perhaps matches TRBD1 (5 bases). The CDR3 spans 13 residues. The V and J ends lost 5 bases and 5 bases respectively, with 12 bases between them. The germline V gene encodes CDR1 SGHAT and CDR2 FQNNGV. CDR3 sequence (DNA): TGTGCCAGCAGCAGAGCCCAGGGTACTGAAGCTTTCTTT. It translates to CASSRAQGTEAFF.

V and J are TRBV5-1 and TRBJ2-1, with 11 nucleotides matching TRBD2. Trimming took 0 bases from V and 7 from J; bases not matched to a gene: 9. The CDR3 is made up of 17 amino acids. Germline-derived CDR1 and CDR2 are SGHRS and YFSETQ. The CDR3 DNA is TGCGCCAGCAGCTTGGAACTAGCGGGGGCCTCGGGGAATGAGCAGTTCTTC. Its protein is CASSLELAGASGNEQFF.

The DNA of the CDR3 is TGTGCCAGTAGTCCATGGACTAGCGGGGAGACCCAGTACTTC. It is translated as CASSPWTSGETQYF. The chain employs TRBV19 and TRBJ2-5; 11 nucleotides match TRBD2. J was trimmed by 5 bases and V by 5 bases; bases with no gene match: 4. CDR1 is LNHDA, CDR2 SQIVND, per germline (reference sequence). The CDR3 is made up of 14 amino acids.

V usage is TRBV6-1 and J usage is TRBJ2-3, with D unclear. Germline assignment: CDR1 MNHNS and CDR2 SASEGT. The CDR3 consists of 13 residues. V lost 5 bases and J lost 2, with 8 bases in between. CDR3 nucleotide sequence: TGTGCCAGCAGTCCGACGATCACAGATACGCAGTATTTT. This gives the protein CASSPTITDTQYF.

This CDR3 is CASSFTGANTEAFF. The CDR3 DNA sequence: TGTGCCAGCAGCTTTACAGGGGCGAACACTGAAGCTTTCTTT. This sequence joins TRBV5-4 and TRBJ1-1; 7 bases align to TRBD1. This CDR3 spans 14 amino acids. V shed 2 bases, J shed 1 base, and the junction held 2 bases outside the gene matches. Looked up from germline, CDR1 is SGHNT and CDR2 is YYREEE (reference sequence).